This entry features one T cell receptor (beta chain) sequence. Its antigen remains unidentified. Relative to the germline gene, one junction end is altered; a read error may explain this. All patients were mismatch repair deficient, assessed by either PCR or immunohistochemistry. TCR sequencing covered a few patients who responded to pembrolizumab. Germline V gene lookup returns CDR1 KGHSH and CDR2 LQKENI. The CDR3 length is 15 residues. The data were obtained in a study of PD-1 blockade in mismatch repair-deficient tumors. Overall study: Patients had 12 mismatch repair-deficient cancer types and were previously treated and progressing. General observations from the study: Rapid post-treatment expansion, then contraction, generally preceding radiologic response, marked tumor-resident clones.

This table comes from immunoSEQ multiplex PCR, and its TCRdb copy is limited to in-frame clones, with some not included. The sample has around 62,000 clones, approximately 78% seen once. This TCR was sampled from an adult with mismatch repair-deficient cancer. The chain recombines TRBV18 with TRBJ2-1; unclear D gene. The source material was peripheral blood, sampled 2 weeks after starting pembrolizumab. CDR3 loop: CASSPTPGSYNEQFF. In DNA form, the CDR3 reads TGTGCCAGCTCACCGACTCCCGGTTCCTATAATGAGCAGTTCTTC.